Given below is one T cell receptor beta chain in context. The source of the sample is a study of T cell responses to AZD1222 COVID-19 vaccine. TCRdb keeps only in-frame clones here, not all; method: immunoSEQ multiplex PCR. The repertoire consists of roughly 120,000 clones, with 65% to 90% occurring once and the leading ten covering approximately 7.5%. Germline V gives CDR1 LGHDT, CDR2 YNNKEL (reference sequence). The CDR3 sequence is 17 residues long. V lost 1 base to trimming and J lost 0 bases; unmatched junction nucleotides: 7. The material sequenced was peripheral blood, taken on day 0 of AZD1222 vaccination. V usage is TRBV3-1 (or the pseudogene TRBV3-2) and J usage is TRBJ2-3; 7 bases are shared with TRBD2. The receptor comes from an adult in good health. The CDR3 nucleotides read TGTGCCAGCAGCCAAGGGAGAGGTAGCGGGAGCACAGATACGCAGTATTTT. Translating it yields CASSQGRGSGSTDTQYF.